The sequence of this TCR beta chain was determined in a study of response to subunit inactivated influenza vaccine. Germline V gene sequence: CDR1 MDHEN, CDR2 SYDVKM. The V and J ends lost 5 bases and 5 bases, in that order; junction bases with no gene match: 9. The CDR3 sequence is 15 residues long. In TCRdb, the RT-PCR reads were re-called with MiXCR into one record per CDR3 protein. The sample has approximately 680,000 distinct CDR3 sequences; about a sixth are singletons. Note on this clonotype: What it binds is unknown.

Study outcomes and limitations: Researchers suggested that each seasonal influenza vaccination recruits few new T cells.

This TCR derives from a man aged 50 or older who received an inactivated influenza vaccine. Sequencing was performed on PBMCs from blood, taken 12 days after vaccination. The V and J genes are TRBV28 and TRBJ2-5; TRBD2 agrees at 9 bases. This chain's CDR3 is CASSPYSGREETQYF. The CDR3 coding sequence is TGTGCCAGCAGTCCATATAGCGGGAGAGAGGAGACCCAGTACTTC.